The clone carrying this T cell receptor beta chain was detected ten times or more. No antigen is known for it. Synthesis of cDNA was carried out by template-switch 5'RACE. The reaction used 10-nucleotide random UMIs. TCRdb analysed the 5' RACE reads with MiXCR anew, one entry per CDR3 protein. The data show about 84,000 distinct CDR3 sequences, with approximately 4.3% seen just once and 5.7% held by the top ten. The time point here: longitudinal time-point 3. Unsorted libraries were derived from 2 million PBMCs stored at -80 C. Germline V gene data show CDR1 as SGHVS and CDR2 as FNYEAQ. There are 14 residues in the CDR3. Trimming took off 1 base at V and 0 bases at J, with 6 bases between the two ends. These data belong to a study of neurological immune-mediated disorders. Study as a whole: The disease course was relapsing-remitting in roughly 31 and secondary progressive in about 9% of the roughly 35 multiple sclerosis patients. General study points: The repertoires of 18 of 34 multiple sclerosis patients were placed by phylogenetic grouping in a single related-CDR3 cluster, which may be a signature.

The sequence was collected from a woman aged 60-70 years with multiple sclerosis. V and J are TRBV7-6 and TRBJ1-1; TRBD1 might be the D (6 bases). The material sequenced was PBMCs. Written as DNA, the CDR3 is TGTGCCAGCAGCTTAGACAGGGTGAACACTGAAGCTTTCTTT. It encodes CASSLDRVNTEAFF.